This TCR beta chain was found in a study of identical twins. Overall study results and limits: The authors drew conclusions from cross-sectional statistical analysis rather than following the same donors. The degree of excess twin sharing was weaker in beta out-of-frame sequences. Clonotypes of the beta chain that were abundant in cord blood carried fewer insertions (memory repertoires showed none).

As regards this clonotype: Its matching antigen is unknown.

A universal primer binding site was introduced by template switching. The final cDNA contained unique molecular identifiers. MiXCR was run by TCRdb on the 5' RACE reads, yielding one entry per CDR3 protein. This sample carries roughly 1,500,000 distinct CDR3 sequences, less than 35% of them seen once, and the ten largest clones take approximately 0.29%. Germline V lookup: CDR1 MGHRA, CDR2 YSYEKL. CDR3 size: 14 residues. Trimming shortened V by 1 base and J by 3 bases, and 7 bases separated the two germline ends. The sample was cord blood. The chain uses TRBV4-1 and TRBJ1-5, with D hard to call. The clonotype originates from a newborn girl in good health. The CDR3 nucleotides read TGCGCCAGCAGCCAAGTCCCATACAATCAGCCCCAGCATTTT. It specifies CASSQVPYNQPQHF.